This T cell receptor (beta chain) comes out of a study of regulatory T cells in long-lasting Graves disease. This clonotype was seen repeatedly, ten times or more. V lost 5 bases and J 0 bases, leaving 17 bases between the germline ends. The CDR3 is 15 residues long. Germline V lookup: CDR1 DFQATT, CDR2 SNEGSKA (reference sequence). The time point: newly diagnosed GD, antithyroid drugs for less than 3 months. Extracted RNA from PBMCs served as the source of the TCR library. Arm-PCR of CDR3 regions and iRepertoire HTBI primers were used to build TCR beta libraries. MiXCR, applied by TCRdb to the multiplex PCR reads, yields one record per CDR3 protein. The sample has approximately 400,000 distinct CDR3 sequences, 10% to 15% seen once. A further study also used this sample, focusing on T cells in Graves' hyperthyroidism and ophthalmopathy. That source adds: HTBI primers were used for first-round RT-PCR of the TCR CDR3.

The sequence derives from a woman younger than 30 with Graves disease. Sequencing used peripheral blood mononuclear cells (PBMCs), obtained at new diagnosis, from a patient treated with antithyroid drugs. The chain links TRBV20-1 to TRBJ2-7, with D possibly TRBD2 on 6 matching bases. The CDR3 is CSASSGGLSSYEQYF. CDR3 nucleotides: TGCAGTGCTTCATCCGGCGGACTAAGCTCCTACGAGCAGTACTTC.